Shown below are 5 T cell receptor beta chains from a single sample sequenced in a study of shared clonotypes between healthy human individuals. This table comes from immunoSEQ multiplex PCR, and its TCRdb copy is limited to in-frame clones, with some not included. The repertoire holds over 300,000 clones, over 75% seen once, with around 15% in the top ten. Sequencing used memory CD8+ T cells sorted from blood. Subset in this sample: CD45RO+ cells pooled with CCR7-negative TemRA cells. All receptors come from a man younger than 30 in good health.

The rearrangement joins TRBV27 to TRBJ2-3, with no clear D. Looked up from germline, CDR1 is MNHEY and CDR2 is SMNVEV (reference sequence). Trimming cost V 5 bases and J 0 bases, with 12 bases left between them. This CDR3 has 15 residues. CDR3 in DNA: TGTGCCAGCAGTCCCGGACGCCCCAGCACAGATACGCAGTATTTT. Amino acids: CASSPGRPSTDTQYF.

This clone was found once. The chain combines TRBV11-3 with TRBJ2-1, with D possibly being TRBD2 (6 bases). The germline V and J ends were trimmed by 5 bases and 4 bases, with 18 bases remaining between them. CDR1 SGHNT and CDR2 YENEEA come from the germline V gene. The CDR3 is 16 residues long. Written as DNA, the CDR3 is TGTGCCAGCAGCCGCCGAGGAGGGAAATCATACAATGAGCAGTTCTTC. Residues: CASSRRGGKSYNEQFF.

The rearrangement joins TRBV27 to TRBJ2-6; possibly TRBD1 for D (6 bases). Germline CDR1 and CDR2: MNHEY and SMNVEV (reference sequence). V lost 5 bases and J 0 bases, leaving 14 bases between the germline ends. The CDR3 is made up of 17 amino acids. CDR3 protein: CASSLYRDSSGANVLTF. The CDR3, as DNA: TGTGCCAGCAGTCTGTACAGGGATTCCTCTGGGGCCAACGTCCTGACTTTC.

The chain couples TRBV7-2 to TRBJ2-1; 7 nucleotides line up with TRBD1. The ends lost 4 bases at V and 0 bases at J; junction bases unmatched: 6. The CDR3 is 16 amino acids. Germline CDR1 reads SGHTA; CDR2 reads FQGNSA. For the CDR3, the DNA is TGTGCCAGCAGCTCTTTGGGGACAGTCTCCTACAATGAGCAGTTCTTC. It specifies CASSSLGTVSYNEQFF.

CDR3 residues: CASSYSGDAQYF. In nucleotides, the CDR3 is TGTGCCAGCAGTTACTCCGGGGATGCGCAGTATTTT. The chain combines TRBV6-6 with TRBJ2-3; D is perhaps TRBD2 (5 bases). The CDR3 loop spans 12 amino acids. Per the germline V gene, CDR1 is MNHNY and CDR2 is SVGAGI (reference sequence). V was shortened by 0 bases and J by 10 bases, with 8 bases between the two germline ends.